The present entry profiles one TCR beta chain with its context. Its antigen is undetermined. TCRdb's table, derived via immunoSEQ multiplex PCR, lists solely in-frame clones and lacks some. The table has tens of thousands of clones, about 89% seen once. The data belong to a study of T cell responses to AZD1222 COVID-19 vaccine. The wider study: Analysis merged second doses at about 4 or about 12 weeks. Study conclusions and caveats: Donors in the cohort were predominantly white British and more often female, and clonal diversity was possibly underestimated.

Trimming cost V 4 bases and J 7 bases; bases outside gene matches: 1. This CDR3 has 12 residues. Germline V gene sequence: CDR1 SNHLY, CDR2 FYNNEI. The gene calls are TRBV2 and TRBJ2-1, with 7 bases aligning to TRBD2. This receptor was identified in an adult in good health. This specimen consisted of peripheral blood, obtained on day 0 of AZD1222 vaccination. In DNA, the CDR3 is TGTGCCAGCAGTGGGGAGGGGAATGAGCAGTTCTTC. Protein sequence: CASSGEGNEQFF.